Below are 4 T cell receptor beta chains sequenced from a single sample in a study of shared clonotypes between healthy human individuals. The data were produced by immunoSEQ multiplex PCR, yet TCRdb's version contains in-frame clones alone and is incomplete. The table lists about 600,000 clones, around three quarters of them singletons. Material: PBMCs. These receptors were obtained from a woman aged 40 to 55 in good health. Some clones in this sample may be carry-over from other donors' samples.

V gene TRBV5-5 combines with J gene TRBJ1-2; D call uncertain. Trimming removed 4 bases from V and 2 bases from J, with 12 bases in between. Germline V lookup: CDR1 SGHKS, CDR2 YYEKEE (reference sequence). CDR3 length: 14 residues. CDR3 coding DNA: TGTGCCAGCAGCCCGTGGCAGCTGAACTATGGCTACACCTTC. This sequence encodes CASSPWQLNYGYTF.

The CDR3 protein is CASSYGGETAETFF. The CDR3 DNA follows: TGTGCCAGCAGTTACGGGGGGGAGACCGCTGAGACTTTCTTT. This sequence joins TRBV6-5 and TRBJ1-1; a possible D gene is TRBD1 (5 bases). This CDR3 comprises 14 residues. Germline V gives CDR1 MNHEY, CDR2 SVGAGI. Trimming stripped 2 bases from V and 12 bases from J, with 19 bases between.

The chain uses TRBV6-1 and TRBJ2-7; 10 bases are shared with TRBD1. V lost 8 bases, J lost 0 bases, and 7 bases stayed unmatched. Germline V gene data show CDR1 as MNHNS and CDR2 as SASEGT. The CDR3 is 15 residues long. As DNA, the CDR3 is TGTGCCAGCCTCCAGACAGGGGGCGGCTCCTACGAGCAGTACTTC. Protein sequence: CASLQTGGGSYEQYF.

The genes are TRBV5-1 and TRBJ2-7; 8 bases are shared with TRBD1. CDR1 is SGHRS and CDR2 is YFSETQ in the germline V gene. The CDR3 extends over 14 amino acids. The trim removed 4 bases at V and 6 bases at J, leaving 9 bases unmatched. The CDR3 sequence is CASSLDPGGSEQYF. CDR3 sequence (DNA): TGCGCCAGCAGCCTGGATCCAGGGGGCAGCGAGCAGTACTTC.